This is a list of T cell receptor beta chains from one sample in a study of glioma-infiltrating T cells. TCRdb ran MiXCR on the multiplex PCR reads and lists one entry per CDR3 protein. The sample contains approximately 110,000 distinct CDR3 sequences, approximately 25% of which appear only once. The material sequenced was glioma tissue, nonneoplastic brain tissue, or PBMCs (not recorded which). The receptor source for this set is a human donor with low-grade glioma or glioblastoma, undergoing nonglioma brain surgery, or in good health (not recorded which). Each CDR3 is given with its conserved first and last residue. A D gene is named only where the DNA matches it firmly. The size field is filled for only some rows; it gives once, few, many or a size class.

j_gene: TRBJ2-3
v_gene: TRBV4-1
abundance: .
d_gene: .
CDR3aa: CTSSQQWVNTDTQYF
CDR3nt: TGCACCAGCAGCCAACAATGGGTTAACACAGATACGCAGTATTTT

j_gene: TRBJ2-3
v_gene: TRBV5-4
abundance: .
d_gene: .
CDR3aa: CASSLTNTQYF
CDR3nt: TGTGCCAGCAGCTTGACCAATACGCAGTATTTT

j_gene: TRBJ1-1
v_gene: TRBV29-1
abundance: many
d_gene: TRBD1
CDR3aa: CSVGQGLNTEAFF
CDR3nt: TGCAGCGTTGGACAGGGGTTGAACACTGAAGCTTTCTTT

j_gene: TRBJ2-3
v_gene: TRBV30
abundance: few
d_gene: .
CDR3aa: CAWSVLRSTDTQYF
CDR3nt: TGTGCCTGGAGTGTACTTCGGTCCACAGATACGCAGTATTTT

j_gene: TRBJ1-3
v_gene: TRBV20-1
abundance: many
d_gene: .
CDR3aa: CSASREHTIYF
CDR3nt: TGCAGTGCCAGCAGGGAGCACACCATATATTTT

j_gene: TRBJ1-4
v_gene: TRBV20-1
abundance: many
d_gene: .
CDR3aa: CSARDLRATNEKLFF
CDR3nt: TGCAGTGCTAGAGATTTAAGGGCAACTAATGAAAAACTGTTTTTT

j_gene: TRBJ2-5
v_gene: TRBV29-1
abundance: few
d_gene: .
CDR3aa: CSYSQETQYF
CDR3nt: TGCAGTTACTCTCAGGAGACCCAGTACTTC

j_gene: TRBJ2-7
v_gene: TRBV29-1
abundance: many
d_gene: .
CDR3aa: CSVVRPGYYEQYF
CDR3nt: TGCAGCGTCGTCCGGCCGGGTTACTACGAGCAGTACTTC

j_gene: TRBJ2-1
v_gene: TRBV19
abundance: few
d_gene: TRBD1
CDR3aa: CASSTGQVRLWNEQFF
CDR3nt: TGTGCCAGTAGTACGGGACAGGTTCGTTTATGGAATGAGCAGTTCTTC

j_gene: TRBJ1-2
v_gene: TRBV10-3
abundance: few
d_gene: TRBD1
CDR3aa: CAISASPDRGSYGYTF
CDR3nt: TGTGCCATCAGTGCTAGCCCGGACAGGGGCTCCTATGGCTACACCTTC

j_gene: TRBJ2-1
v_gene: TRBV29-1
abundance: many
d_gene: TRBD1
CDR3aa: CSVPLGDRGDYNEQFF
CDR3nt: TGCAGCGTTCCCTTAGGTGACAGGGGTGACTACAATGAGCAGTTCTTC

j_gene: TRBJ2-2
v_gene: TRBV3-1
abundance: few
d_gene: .
CDR3aa: CASSQNTGELFF
CDR3nt: TGTGCCAGCAGCCAAAACACCGGGGAGCTGTTTTTT

j_gene: TRBJ2-3
v_gene: TRBV6-1
abundance: many
d_gene: TRBD1
CDR3aa: CASSRNRGWTDTQYF
CDR3nt: TGTGCCAGCAGTAGGAACAGGGGGTGGACAGATACGCAGTATTTT

j_gene: TRBJ1-5
v_gene: TRBV5-5
abundance: .
d_gene: .
CDR3aa: CASSMQGQSNQPRHF
CDR3nt: TGTGCCAGCAGCATGCAGGGGCAGAGCAATCAGCCCCGGCATTTT

j_gene: TRBJ2-3
v_gene: TRBV7-2
abundance: many
d_gene: .
CDR3aa: CASSFQQGPSTDTQYF
CDR3nt: TGTGCCAGCAGCTTCCAGCAGGGGCCTAGCACAGATACGCAGTATTTT

j_gene: TRBJ2-1
v_gene: TRBV6-1
abundance: many
d_gene: TRBD1
CDR3aa: CASSQRQGYMKNEQFF
CDR3nt: TGTGCCAGCAGTCAAAGACAGGGATATATGAAGAATGAGCAGTTCTTC

j_gene: TRBJ1-1
v_gene: TRBV5-4
abundance: .
d_gene: .
CDR3aa: CASSRTEMNIEAFF
CDR3nt: TGTGCCAGCAGCCGGACAGAGATGAACATTGAAGCTTTCTTT

j_gene: TRBJ2-3
v_gene: TRBV4-1
abundance: many
d_gene: TRBD1
CDR3aa: CASSQAKGQQRTDTQYF
CDR3nt: TGCGCCAGCAGCCAAGCTAAGGGACAGCAGCGCACAGATACGCAGTATTTT

j_gene: TRBJ2-7
v_gene: TRBV6-6
abundance: many
d_gene: .
CDR3aa: CASSYGALMEQYF
CDR3nt: TGTGCCAGCAGTTACGGGGCCCTGATGGAGCAGTACTTC

j_gene: TRBJ2-5
v_gene: TRBV20-1
abundance: many
d_gene: TRBD2
CDR3aa: CSAKGTSGDQETQYF
CDR3nt: TGCAGTGCTAAGGGGACTAGCGGGGACCAAGAGACCCAGTACTTC

j_gene: TRBJ1-2
v_gene: TRBV7-9
abundance: many
d_gene: TRBD1
CDR3aa: CASSLVLTGGLYGYTF
CDR3nt: TGTGCCAGCAGCTTAGTTCTGACAGGGGGCCTCTATGGCTACACCTTC

j_gene: TRBJ2-1
v_gene: TRBV20-1
abundance: many
d_gene: .
CDR3aa: CSARDPWGRNEQFF
CDR3nt: TGCAGTGCTAGAGATCCCTGGGGGAGAAATGAGCAGTTCTTC

j_gene: TRBJ2-7
v_gene: TRBV4-3
abundance: many
d_gene: TRBD2
CDR3aa: CASSQRLAGVYEQYF
CDR3nt: TGCGCCAGCAGCCAAAGGCTAGCGGGAGTCTACGAGCAGTACTTC

j_gene: TRBJ2-2
v_gene: TRBV7-2
abundance: many
d_gene: .
CDR3aa: CASSLRGGVNTGELFF
CDR3nt: TGTGCCAGCAGCCTTAGAGGGGGGGTGAACACCGGGGAGCTGTTTTTT

j_gene: TRBJ2-3
v_gene: TRBV7-2
abundance: few
d_gene: TRBD2
CDR3aa: CASSFVGLAGGKTDTQYF
CDR3nt: TGTGCCAGCAGCTTCGTGGGACTAGCGGGAGGGAAGACAGATACGCAGTATTTT

j_gene: TRBJ2-5
v_gene: TRBV6-2/TRBV6-3
abundance: many
d_gene: .
CDR3aa: CASSYRAVETQYF
CDR3nt: TGTGCCAGCAGTTACAGGGCAGTAGAGACCCAGTACTTC

j_gene: TRBJ2-3
v_gene: TRBV19
abundance: few
d_gene: .
CDR3aa: CASSIDFGRGTTDTQYF
CDR3nt: TGTGCCAGTAGTATAGATTTCGGAAGAGGGACCACAGATACGCAGTATTTT

j_gene: TRBJ2-7
v_gene: TRBV12-3/TRBV12-4
abundance: .
d_gene: TRBD2
CDR3aa: CASSVERGRNEQYF
CDR3nt: TGTGCCAGCTCTGTCGAGCGGGGCAGGAACGAGCAGTACTTC

j_gene: TRBJ1-1
v_gene: TRBV11-2
abundance: .
d_gene: .
CDR3aa: CASSGLKILNGTAFF
CDR3nt: TGTGCCAGCTCAGGATTAAAGATTCTTAACGGAACGGCTTTCTTT

j_gene: TRBJ1-4
v_gene: TRBV7-6
abundance: many
d_gene: .
CDR3aa: CASSPRSNRANEKLFF
CDR3nt: TGTGCCAGCAGCCCCCGTTCGAACAGGGCTAATGAAAAACTGTTTTTT

j_gene: TRBJ2-7
v_gene: TRBV18
abundance: many
d_gene: .
CDR3aa: CASSRTRDTYEQYF
CDR3nt: TGTGCCAGCTCACGGACCCGGGACACCTACGAGCAGTACTTC

j_gene: TRBJ2-7
v_gene: TRBV7-8
abundance: .
d_gene: .
CDR3aa: CASSLPSVAYEQYF
CDR3nt: TGTGCCAGCAGCTTACCTTCGGTCGCCTACGAGCAGTACTTC

j_gene: TRBJ1-3
v_gene: TRBV4-3
abundance: many
d_gene: .
CDR3aa: CASSQNYLQGGNTIYF
CDR3nt: TGCGCCAGCAGCCAAAATTATCTCCAGGGTGGAAACACCATATATTTT

j_gene: TRBJ2-7
v_gene: TRBV7-9
abundance: many
d_gene: .
CDR3aa: CASSLADSSFYEQYF
CDR3nt: TGTGCCAGCAGCTTAGCGGACAGCTCCTTCTACGAGCAGTACTTC

j_gene: TRBJ2-3
v_gene: TRBV5-1
abundance: .
d_gene: .
CDR3aa: CASSPRAVGSTDTQYF
CDR3nt: TGCGCCAGCAGCCCAAGGGCAGTGGGTAGCACAGATACGCAGTATTTT

j_gene: TRBJ2-7
v_gene: TRBV5-1
abundance: .
d_gene: .
CDR3aa: CASSQMAGSSYEQYF
CDR3nt: TGCGCCAGCAGCCAGATGGCAGGGTCGTCCTACGAGCAGTACTTC

j_gene: TRBJ1-3
v_gene: TRBV12-3/TRBV12-4
abundance: few
d_gene: .
CDR3aa: CASSLGGGGTGNIIYF
CDR3nt: TGTGCCAGCAGTTTAGGCGGCGGGGGGACTGGAAACATCATATATTTT

j_gene: TRBJ2-3
v_gene: TRBV10-3
abundance: few
d_gene: .
CDR3aa: CAAGWGTDTQYF
CDR3nt: TGTGCCGCAGGGTGGGGGACAGATACGCAGTATTTT

j_gene: TRBJ1-5
v_gene: TRBV27
abundance: many
d_gene: .
CDR3aa: CASSLWAGNQPQHF
CDR3nt: TGTGCCAGCAGTTTATGGGCAGGCAATCAGCCCCAGCATTTT

j_gene: TRBJ2-7
v_gene: TRBV6-1
abundance: many
d_gene: .
CDR3aa: CASSFPWGAEQYF
CDR3nt: TGTGCCAGCAGCTTCCCCTGGGGGGCCGAGCAGTACTTC